This T cell receptor (beta chain) is drawn from a study of shared clonotypes between healthy human individuals (TCRdb year 2020). Broadly, across the study: A couple of women and a few men aged 18 to 49 years were included in the cohort. To estimate repertoire size and how much clonotype sharing occurs between individuals, the study deeply sequenced the blood TCR repertoires of five healthy adults. Each donor's leukapheresis produced roughly between about 0.8 and 10 billion PBMCs. Per donor, three plates each were used for CD4 naive and CD4 memory, two for CD8 naive, and one for CD8 memory. To increase sequencing depth and limit assay-specific biases, different laboratories used diverse techniques to prepare libraries and sequence TCR repertoires. What the authors observed across the whole study: When a few donors were compared, the shared fraction of clonotypes was roughly 4.8% for naive CD4, 3.5% to 4% for naive CD8, roughly 2.5% for memory CD4, and less than 0.45% for memory CD8. Because the study included a small number of donors, the genetic and exposure-history diversity represented was limited. Rarefaction of sorted-subset datasets indicated incomplete sequencing despite the large sequencing depth. Sampling was restricted to blood, and TCR repertoires in tissue are likely to differ from TCR repertoires in blood. Compared with non-shared clonotypes, clonotypes shared by all four sorted-subset donors had higher generation probabilities. Pairwise subsampling indicated that sequencing depth was expected to affect the degree of clonotype sharing among donors. Estimated clonotype richness was generally larger for naive than for memory subsets.

This clone came up once. Its antigen remains unidentified. No quality values exist for individual bases; no much larger clone is one base distant. Using the deep immunoSEQ assay, multiplex PCR amplified TCR CDR3 regions from genomic DNA. Extracted genomic DNA from each cell subset was distributed evenly across all wells of several immunoSEQ 96-well plates, and each plate was treated as a replicate. Each replicate PCR for sorted subsets received 150 to 250 ng genomic DNA, equal to 30,000 or so T cell genomes. Purified libraries were measured with a Qubit 3.0 fluorometer, size-checked on a Bioanalyzer 2100, and measured again with the KAPA Library Quantification kit. Every immunoSEQ 96-well plate was sequenced on a dedicated single-read 150-cycle Illumina NextSeq 550 flow cell. Concerning the study's data processing: Because only junctional sequences without quality scores were contained in the immunoSEQ output, filtering matching that applied to full-length reads could not be performed. Sequences were annotated with PyIR, a Python wrapper for IgBLAST v1.9, using IMGT germline references to assign V/J genes and CDR3. Reads with weak V/J assignments (E-value above 1e-6), missing CDR3, stop codons, out-of-frame junctions, or ambiguous translated residues were removed. V3J clonotypes were defined by identical inferred V gene, J gene, and CDR3 amino acid sequence. To compute the percentage overlap between repertoires, the number of shared unique clonotypes was divided by the size of the smaller repertoire. RTK rarefaction, the Chao1 estimator, and Recon v2.1 estimates of unobserved clonotypes were used to assess repertoire richness. Generation probabilities for all TCRbeta clonotypes obtained by the gDNA method from a handful of donors were computed using OLGA. TCRdb's version of the immuneACCESS table is confined to in-frame rearrangements and falls short of the full clone set. An unresolved V gene accounts for under half of the shortfall where checked; the remainder is of unknown origin. V and J calls and clone size follow that table, whereas D and trimming were derived from the DNA. For this sample there are about 2.1 million clones; over 85% appear just once. Together, the top ten hold under 2% of the sample.

For the CD8 naive samples, CD45RO-negative cells were positively selected for CCR7, yielding a CD45RA+CCR7+ population from which TemRA cells were excluded. Donors were healthy HIV-negative adults with no recently reported acute infections or vaccinations. Only Caucasian adults living in Nashville, Tennessee, USA were represented among the donors. Blood was obtained by leukapheresis, after which PBMCs were separated by Ficoll-Histopaque density gradient centrifugation and cryopreserved in liquid nitrogen vapor phase. Analytical flow cytometry was used to check the purity and quantity of each magnetically sorted T cell population. From each sorted fraction, genomic DNA was isolated and quantified by UV absorbance on a Nanodrop 2000c. The clonotype was recovered from a man younger than 30 in good health. Some clones in this sample may be carry-over from other donors' samples. The sample consisted of naive CD8+ T cells from PBMCs. This sample's cell subset or site label indicates: CD45RA+CCR7+.

This receptor carries the CDR3 CASGLSPWGGYTF. In nucleotides, the sequence is TGTGCTAGTGGTTTGTCCCCATGGGGTGGCTACACCTTC. The chain is encoded by TRBV12-5 joined to TRBJ1-2; the D gene assignment is ambiguous. For CDR1 and CDR2, the germline V gene lists LGHNT and FRNRAP. The V and J ends are trimmed by 2 bases and 7 bases, leaving 11 bases between them. The CDR3 starts with the cysteine, ends with the phenylalanine, and has 13 residues. The kept DNA is CDR3 alone, 39 bases in frame from the first base. Extended through the reference TRBV12-5 and TRBJ1-2 proteins, this CDR3 yields the full variable domain: DARVTQTPRHKVTEMGQEVTMRCQPILGHNTVFWYRQTMMQGLELLAYFRNRAPLDDSGMPKDRFSAEMPDATLATLKIQPSEPRDSAVYFCASGLSPWGGYTFGSGTRLTVV.